Listed here are 20 T cell receptor beta chains from one sample, sequenced in a study of shared clonotypes between healthy human individuals. TCRdb's copy holds only in-frame clones and misses some; the assay was immunoSEQ multiplex PCR. The sample records around 550,000 clones, 90% to 96% being singletons. Sample: naive CD4+ T cells sorted from blood. Subset defined: CD45RA+ positively selected. The receptors were sampled from a woman aged 30 to 39 in good health.

The chain is built from TRBV7-9 and TRBJ2-7; D is ambiguous. V gave up 2 bases and J gave up 2 bases, with 7 bases separating them. This CDR3 is 13 amino acids long. Germline V lookup: CDR1 SEHNR, CDR2 FQNEAQ (reference sequence). The DNA of the CDR3 is TGTGCCAGCAGCTTATACGGTCCCTACGAGCAGTACTTC. Amino acid sequence: CASSLYGPYEQYF.

The chain employs TRBV14 and TRBJ2-3; the D is unclear. Germline V gene data show CDR1 as SGHDN and CDR2 as FVKESK. CDR3 length: 16 residues. V was shortened by 2 bases and J by 2 bases, with 14 bases between the two germline ends. In nucleotides, the CDR3 is TGTGCCAGCAGCCAAACTCCCGGGCCTCTCACAGATACGCAGTATTTT. Protein: CASSQTPGPLTDTQYF. Full variable domain (outside the CDR3, taken from reference TRBV14 and TRBJ2-3): EAGVTQFPSHSVIEKGQTVTLRCDPISGHDNLYWYRRVMGKEIKFLLHFVKESKQDESGMPNNRFLAERTGGTYSTLKVQPAELEDSGVYFCASSQTPGPLTDTQYFGPGTRLTVL.

The chain combines TRBV27 with TRBJ1-5; D is unresolved. Germline V gene lookup returns CDR1 MNHEY and CDR2 SMNVEV (reference sequence). Trimming took off 3 bases at V and 0 bases at J, with 9 bases between the two ends. This CDR3 comprises 15 residues. CDR3 protein: CASSFTGYSNQPQHF. DNA for the CDR3: TGTGCCAGCAGTTTTACGGGGTATAGCAATCAGCCCCAGCATTTT.

J is TRBJ1-3 and V is TRBV7-8; D perhaps matches TRBD1 (5 bases). Looked up from germline, CDR1 is SGHVS and CDR2 is FQNEAQ. V lost 0 bases and J lost 2, with 11 bases in between. There are 16 residues in the CDR3. CDR3 sequence reads: CASSLAGRAAGNTIYF. The CDR3, as DNA: TGTGCCAGCAGCTTAGCCGGCAGGGCGGCTGGAAACACCATATATTTT.

This clone appeared once. The chain joins TRBV19 to TRBJ2-7, with 13 bases that match TRBD2. Germline CDR1 LNHDA, CDR2 SQIVND (reference sequence). The CDR3 spans 17 residues. The trim removed 3 bases at V and 6 bases at J, leaving 11 bases unmatched. CDR3 bases: TGTGCCAGTAGTATTAGCCCCGGACTAGCGGGAGCGGGCGAGCAGTACTTC. As protein: CASSISPGLAGAGEQYF.

The DNA for the CDR3 is TGTGCCAGCAGCAGACAGGGTTTTATGGATGAGCAGTTCTTC. This gives the protein CASSRQGFMDEQFF. This chain links TRBV28 with TRBJ2-1; 7 nucleotides align to TRBD1. This CDR3 region has 14 residues. CDR1 and CDR2 from the germline V gene are MDHEN and SYDVKM. The V segment lost 6 bases and the J segment 8 bases; nucleotides outside the gene matches: 10.

This clone was detected once. The DNA for the CDR3 is TGTGCCAGCAGCCAAGCCAGGACCGATACGCAGTATTTT. As protein: CASSQARTDTQYF. The chain has TRBV4-2 and TRBJ2-3; D gene unclear. The CDR3 runs to 13 residues. V was shortened by 1 base and J by 6 bases, with 8 bases between the two germline ends. CDR1 and CDR2 from the germline V gene are LGHNA and YNFKEQ.

The chain carries TRBV16 and TRBJ1-5, with D unresolved. V was shortened by 1 base and J by 0 bases, with 13 bases between the two germline ends. The V gene's germline CDR1 is KGHSY and CDR2 FQNENV. The CDR3 runs to 17 residues. CDR3 protein: CASSQLPASYSNQPQHF. CDR3 nucleotide sequence: TGTGCCAGCAGCCAATTACCGGCGTCTTATAGCAATCAGCCCCAGCATTTT.

This chain links TRBV28 with TRBJ2-7; perhaps TRBD2 as D (6 bases). Germline V gene data show CDR1 as MDHEN and CDR2 as SYDVKM. The length of the CDR3 is 14 residues. V shed 3 bases and J shed 2 bases, with 11 bases lying between them. The CDR3 is CASSFIAEPYEQYF. The CDR3 DNA sequence: TGTGCCAGCAGTTTCATAGCGGAGCCCTACGAGCAGTACTTC.

The count of this clone is one. This chain joins TRBV18 and TRBJ2-5; TRBD1 aligns across 7 bases. The trim removed 4 bases at V and 5 bases at J, leaving 7 bases unmatched. The CDR3 totals 14 residues. CDR1 is KGHSH and CDR2 is LQKENI in the germline V gene. CDR3 DNA sequence: TGTGCCAGCTCACAGGGACAGATAGCGGAGACCCAGTACTTC. It specifies CASSQGQIAETQYF.

CDR3 DNA sequence: TGTGCCAGCAGTTCCCTCTATGGCTACACCTTC. Protein product: CASSSLYGYTF. The chain carries TRBV28 and TRBJ1-2; D gene ambiguous. CDR3 length: 11 residues. The germline CDR1 and CDR2 sequences are MDHEN and SYDVKM. Trimming pared 4 bases from V and 4 bases from J, leaving 4 bases between.

The chain is built from TRBV28 and TRBJ2-1, with 7 bases aligning to TRBD1. The CDR3 length is 15 residues. Germline CDR1 and CDR2: MDHEN and SYDVKM. After removal of 5 bases from V and 2 bases from J, the junction contained 6 bases not matched to a gene. CDR3 DNA sequence: TGTGCCAGCAGTACGACAGGGCCCCCCTACAATGAGCAGTTCTTC. Amino acid sequence: CASSTTGPPYNEQFF.

The chain uses TRBV7-9 and TRBJ2-7, with 8 nucleotides matching TRBD2. Germline V gives CDR1 SEHNR, CDR2 FQNEAQ (reference sequence). The CDR3 is 15 residues long. V shed 2 bases, J shed 4 bases, and the junction held 7 bases outside the gene matches. CDR3 bases: TGTGCCAGCAGCTTAAGTCTAGCGGGTCAATACGAGCAGTACTTC. Translating gives CASSLSLAGQYEQYF.

The rearrangement joins TRBV5-4 to TRBJ1-1; maybe TRBD1 (5 bases). The germline gives CDR1 SGHNT, CDR2 YYREEE (reference sequence). Trimming removed 9 bases from V and 1 base from J, with 16 bases in between. The CDR3 contains 14 residues. Written as DNA, the CDR3 is TGTGCCACCCTAACTCGGGACGGGAACACTGAAGCTTTCTTT. This gives the protein CATLTRDGNTEAFF.

CDR3 region: CASTPGTGGSGANVLTF. In nucleotides, the CDR3 is TGTGCCAGCACCCCCGGGACAGGGGGTTCTGGGGCCAACGTCCTGACTTTC. The chain employs TRBV7-9 and TRBJ2-6; the match to TRBD1 covers 11 bases. The V segment lost 7 bases and the J segment 1 base; nucleotides outside the gene matches: 6. Germline V gene lookup returns CDR1 SEHNR and CDR2 FQNEAQ (reference sequence). The CDR3 sequence is 17 residues long.

The J gene is TRBJ2-7, the V gene TRBV5-4; TRBD2 matches at 16 bases. Germline CDR1 reads SGHNT; CDR2 reads YYREEE (reference sequence). This CDR3 has 18 residues. J gave up 2 bases and V 4 bases, and 9 bases lay outside the gene matches. DNA for the CDR3: TGTGCCAGCAGCCCTCCGGGACTAGCGGGAGGGTTGACCTACGAGCAGTACTTC. Its translation: CASSPPGLAGGLTYEQYF. The whole variable domain, remainder taken from reference TRBV5-4 and TRBJ2-7, is ETGVTQSPTHLIKTRGQQVTLRCSSQSGHNTVSWYQQALGQGPQFIFQYYREEENGRGNFPPRFSGLQFPNYSSELNVNALELDDSALYLCASSPPGLAGGLTYEQYFGPGTRLTVT.

The rearrangement links TRBV28 to TRBJ2-2; D remains ambiguous. This CDR3 has 11 residues. V lost 2 bases, J lost 9 bases, and 4 bases lay in between. The V gene's germline CDR1 is MDHEN and CDR2 SYDVKM. CDR3 amino acids: CASSLRWELFF. The DNA of the CDR3 is TGTGCCAGCAGTTTAAGATGGGAGCTGTTTTTT.

This CDR3 is CASSLDYLRDGEAFF. CDR3 sequence (DNA): TGTGCCAGCAGCTTAGATTATCTTCGGGACGGTGAAGCTTTCTTT. This chain uses TRBV11-1 with TRBJ1-1, with a weak D call TRBD1 (5 bases). V lost 1 base and J 7 bases, leaving 16 bases between the germline ends. From germline, CDR1 is SGHAT and CDR2 FQDESV (reference sequence). CDR3 size: 15 residues.

V and J are TRBV15 and TRBJ1-1, with D perhaps TRBD1 (5 bases). The CDR3 runs to 14 residues. The germline V gene has CDR1 LNHNV and CDR2 YYDKDF (reference sequence). Trimming removed 3 bases at V and 1 base at J, with 9 bases between. CDR3 sequence reads: CATSRLQENTEAFF. The CDR3 DNA follows: TGTGCCACCAGCAGGTTACAGGAGAACACTGAAGCTTTCTTT.

The chain employs TRBV6-5 and TRBJ2-7; 9 bases agree with TRBD1. The CDR3 consists of 15 residues. V lost 4 bases to trimming and J lost 4 bases; unmatched junction nucleotides: 8. Germline CDR1 and CDR2: MNHEY and SVGAGI. CDR3 DNA sequence: TGTGCCAGCAGTTCCGGGACAGGGTACGCTTACGAGCAGTACTTC. This codes for CASSSGTGYAYEQYF.